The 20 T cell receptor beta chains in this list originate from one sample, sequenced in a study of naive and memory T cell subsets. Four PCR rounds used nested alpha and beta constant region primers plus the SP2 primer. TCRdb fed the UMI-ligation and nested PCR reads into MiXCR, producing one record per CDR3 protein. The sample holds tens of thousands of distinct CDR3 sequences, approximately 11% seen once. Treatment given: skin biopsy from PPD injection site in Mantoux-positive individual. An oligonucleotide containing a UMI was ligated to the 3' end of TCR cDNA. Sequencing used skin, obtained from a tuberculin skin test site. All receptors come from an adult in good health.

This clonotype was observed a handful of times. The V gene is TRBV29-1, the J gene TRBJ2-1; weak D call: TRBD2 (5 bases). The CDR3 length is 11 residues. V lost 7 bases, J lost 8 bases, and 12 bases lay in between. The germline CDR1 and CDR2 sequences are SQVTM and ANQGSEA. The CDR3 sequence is CSGADFDEQFF. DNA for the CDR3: TGCAGCGGGGCGGACTTTGATGAGCAGTTCTTC.

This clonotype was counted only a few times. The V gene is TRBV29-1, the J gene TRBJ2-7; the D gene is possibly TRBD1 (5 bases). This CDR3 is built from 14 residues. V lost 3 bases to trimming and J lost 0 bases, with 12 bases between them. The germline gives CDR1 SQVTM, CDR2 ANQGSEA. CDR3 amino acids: CSVEGWGASYEQYF. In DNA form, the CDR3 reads TGCAGCGTTGAGGGATGGGGCGCCTCCTACGAGCAGTACTTC.

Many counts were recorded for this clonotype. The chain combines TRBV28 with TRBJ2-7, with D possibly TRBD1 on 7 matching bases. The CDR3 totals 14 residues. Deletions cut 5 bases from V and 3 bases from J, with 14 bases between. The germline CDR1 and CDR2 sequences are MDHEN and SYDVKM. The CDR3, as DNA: TGTGCCAGCAGTGACCGACAGGGACTCTACGAGCAGTACTTC. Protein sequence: CASSDRQGLYEQYF.

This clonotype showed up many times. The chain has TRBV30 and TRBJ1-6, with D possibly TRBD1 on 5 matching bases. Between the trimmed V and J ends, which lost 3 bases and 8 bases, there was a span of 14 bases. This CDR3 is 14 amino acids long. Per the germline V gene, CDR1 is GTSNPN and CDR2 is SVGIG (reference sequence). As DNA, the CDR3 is TGTGCCTGGAGAAGGGACGGACTATATTCACCCCTCCACTTT. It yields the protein CAWRRDGLYSPLHF. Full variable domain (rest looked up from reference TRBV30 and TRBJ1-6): SQTIHQWPATLVQPVGSPLSLECTVEGTSNPNLYWYRQAAGRGLQLLFYSVGIGQISSEVPQNLSASRPQDRQFILSSKKLLLSDSGFYLCAWRRDGLYSPLHFGNGTRLTVT.

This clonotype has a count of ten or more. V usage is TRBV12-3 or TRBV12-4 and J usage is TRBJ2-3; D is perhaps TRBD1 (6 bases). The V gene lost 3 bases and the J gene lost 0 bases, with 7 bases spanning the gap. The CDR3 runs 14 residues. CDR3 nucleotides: TGTGCCAGCAGTTTGACAGGCAGCACAGATACGCAGTATTTT. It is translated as CASSLTGSTDTQYF.

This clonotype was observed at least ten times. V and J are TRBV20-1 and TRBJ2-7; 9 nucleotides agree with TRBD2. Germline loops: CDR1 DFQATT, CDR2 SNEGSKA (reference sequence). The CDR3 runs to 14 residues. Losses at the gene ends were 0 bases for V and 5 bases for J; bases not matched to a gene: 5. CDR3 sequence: CSARDRTSVHEQYF. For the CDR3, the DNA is TGCAGTGCTAGAGACAGGACTAGCGTTCACGAGCAGTACTTC.

The CDR3 protein is CAISEEQGLFATQYF. Written as DNA, the CDR3 is TGTGCCATCAGTGAGGAACAGGGGCTCTTCGCGACCCAGTACTTC. The rearrangement links TRBV10-3 to TRBJ2-5, with 7 bases lining up with TRBD1. This CDR3 comprises 15 residues. Germline assignment: CDR1 ENHRY and CDR2 SYGVKD. V lost 2 bases and J lost 7; bases outside the gene matches: 10.

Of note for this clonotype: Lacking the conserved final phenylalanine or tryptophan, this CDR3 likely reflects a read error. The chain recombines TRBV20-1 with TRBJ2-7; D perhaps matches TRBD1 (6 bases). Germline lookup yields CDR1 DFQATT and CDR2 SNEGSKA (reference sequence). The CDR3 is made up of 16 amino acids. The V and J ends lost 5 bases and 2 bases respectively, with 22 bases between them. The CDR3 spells CSASLIQGKSTYEQYS. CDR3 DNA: TGCAGTGCTTCACTAATACAGGGAAAGAGCACCTACGAGCAGTACTCC.

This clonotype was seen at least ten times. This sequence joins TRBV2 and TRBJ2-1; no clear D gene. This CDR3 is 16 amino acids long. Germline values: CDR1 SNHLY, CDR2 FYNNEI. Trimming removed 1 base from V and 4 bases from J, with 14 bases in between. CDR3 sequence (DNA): TGTGCCAGCAGTGAAGAATACTGGCTACCATACAATGAGCAGTTCTTC. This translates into CASSEEYWLPYNEQFF.

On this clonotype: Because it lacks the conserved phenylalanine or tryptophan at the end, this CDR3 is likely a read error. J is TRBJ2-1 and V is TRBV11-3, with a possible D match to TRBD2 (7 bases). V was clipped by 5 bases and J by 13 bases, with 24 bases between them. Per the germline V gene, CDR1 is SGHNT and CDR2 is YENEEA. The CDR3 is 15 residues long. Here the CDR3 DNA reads TGTGCCAGCAGCCCCCGACTATCGGGGGGCAATCATCAGTTCTCC. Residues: CASSPRLSGGNHQFS.

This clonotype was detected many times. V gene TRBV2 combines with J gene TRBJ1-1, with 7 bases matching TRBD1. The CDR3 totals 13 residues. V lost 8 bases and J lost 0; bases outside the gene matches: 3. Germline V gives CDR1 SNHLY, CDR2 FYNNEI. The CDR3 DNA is TGTGCCAGCCGGGACAGAATGAACACTGAAGCTTTCTTT. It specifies CASRDRMNTEAFF.

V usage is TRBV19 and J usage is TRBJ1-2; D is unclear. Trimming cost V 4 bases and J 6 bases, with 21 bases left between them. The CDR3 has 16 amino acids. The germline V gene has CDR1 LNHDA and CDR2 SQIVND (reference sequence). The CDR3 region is CASSTSEAAFWDGYTF. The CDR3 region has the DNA TGTGCCAGTAGTACGTCGGAGGCAGCCTTTTGGGATGGCTACACCTTC.

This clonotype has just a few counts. CDR3 bases: TGTGCCAGTAGTATAGCTCATTATCGGGGTCCCCAAGAGACCCAGTACTTC. It specifies CASSIAHYRGPQETQYF. V gene TRBV19 combines with J gene TRBJ2-5; perhaps TRBD2 as D (5 bases). V was cut by 1 base and J by 1 base, with 16 bases left in between. The CDR3 extends over 17 amino acids. CDR1 and CDR2 (germline): LNHDA, SQIVND (reference sequence).

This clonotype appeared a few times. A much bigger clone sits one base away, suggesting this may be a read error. CDR3 amino acids: CSAIGGRTYGYTF. The CDR3 DNA reads as TGCAGTGCAATAGGGGGGCGTACCTATGGCTACACCTTC. The chain carries TRBV20-1 and TRBJ1-2; tentatively, D is TRBD1 (6 bases). CDR3 size: 13 residues. The V end was cut by 6 bases, the J end by 4 bases, with 15 bases between. Germline V gene data show CDR1 as DFQATT and CDR2 as SNEGSKA (reference sequence).

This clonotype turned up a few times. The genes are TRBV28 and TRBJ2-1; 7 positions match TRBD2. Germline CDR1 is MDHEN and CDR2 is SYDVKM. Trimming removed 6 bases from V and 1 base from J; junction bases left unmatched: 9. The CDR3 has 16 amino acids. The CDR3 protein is CASRKGVRESYNEQFF. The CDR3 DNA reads TGTGCCAGCAGAAAAGGGGTGCGGGAGTCCTACAATGAGCAGTTCTTC. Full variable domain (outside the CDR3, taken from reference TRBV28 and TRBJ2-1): DVKVTQSSRYLVKRTGEKVFLECVQDMDHENMFWYRQDPGLGLRLIYFSYDVKMKEKGDIPEGYSVSREKKERFSLILESASTNQTSMYLCASRKGVRESYNEQFFGPGTRLTVL.

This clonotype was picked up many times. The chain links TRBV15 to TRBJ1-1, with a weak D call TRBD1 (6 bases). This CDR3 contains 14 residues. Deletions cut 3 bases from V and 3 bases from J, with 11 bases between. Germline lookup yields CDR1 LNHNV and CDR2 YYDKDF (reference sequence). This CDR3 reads CATSSVRGDTEAFF. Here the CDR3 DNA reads TGTGCCACCAGCAGTGTCAGGGGAGACACTGAAGCTTTCTTT.

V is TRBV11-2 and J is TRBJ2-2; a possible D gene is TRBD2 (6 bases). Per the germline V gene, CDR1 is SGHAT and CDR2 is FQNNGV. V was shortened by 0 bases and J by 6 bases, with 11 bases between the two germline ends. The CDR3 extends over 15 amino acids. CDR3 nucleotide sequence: TGTGCCAGCAGCTTAGATGGGTGGGAGGCCGGGGAGCTGTTTTTT. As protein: CASSLDGWEAGELFF. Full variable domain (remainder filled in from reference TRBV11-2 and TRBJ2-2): EAGVAQSPRYKIIEKRQSVAFWCNPISGHATLYWYQQILGQGPKLLIQFQNNGVVDDSQLPKDRFSAERLKGVDSTLKIQPAKLEDSAVYLCASSLDGWEAGELFFGEGSRLTVL.

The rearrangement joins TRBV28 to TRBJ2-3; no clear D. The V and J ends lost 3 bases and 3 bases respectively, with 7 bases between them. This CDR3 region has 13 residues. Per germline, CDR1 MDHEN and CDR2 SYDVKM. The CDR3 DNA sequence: TGTGCCAGCAGTTTTGAGTGGACAGATACGCAGTATTTT. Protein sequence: CASSFEWTDTQYF.

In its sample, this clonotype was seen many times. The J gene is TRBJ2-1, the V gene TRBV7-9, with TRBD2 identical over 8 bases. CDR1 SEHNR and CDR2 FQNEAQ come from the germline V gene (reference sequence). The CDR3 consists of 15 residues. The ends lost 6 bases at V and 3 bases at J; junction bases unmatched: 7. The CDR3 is CASSRSGTSYNEQFF. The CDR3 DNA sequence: TGTGCCAGCAGTCGTTCCGGGACTAGCTACAATGAGCAGTTCTTC.

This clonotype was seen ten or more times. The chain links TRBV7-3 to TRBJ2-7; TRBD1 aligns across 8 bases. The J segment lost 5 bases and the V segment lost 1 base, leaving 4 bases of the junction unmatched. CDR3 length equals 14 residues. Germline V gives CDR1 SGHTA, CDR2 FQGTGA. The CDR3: CASSLMPGGDEQYF. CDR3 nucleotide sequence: TGTGCCAGCAGCTTAATGCCAGGGGGCGACGAGCAGTACTTC.